These T cell receptor beta chains were read from a single sample in a study of T cell clones after liver transplantation. Produced via immunoSEQ multiplex PCR; TCRdb's table is partial and in-frame only. The table lists about 70,000 clones, about four fifths of them singletons, with approximately 0.73% in the top ten. Source: CD4+ T cells from blood, taken 12 months after liver transplant. The origin of the receptors is a human patient who received a liver transplant. Some T cells may be provided by the graft donor. Each CDR3 is given with its conserved first and last residue. Size is omitted from some rows. Given values are once, few, many or a class for expanded clones.

TRBV6-4	NA	TRBJ1-5	CASKMFNQPQHF
TRBV5-4	NA	TRBJ1-3	CASSLERGLGNTIYF
TRBV5-1	NA	TRBJ2-1	CASRSTGTSYNEQFF
TRBV11-2	once	TRBJ1-3	CASSLHGEWWAKGNTIYF
TRBV29-1	once	TRBJ2-3	CSVSGHGTSGISTDTQYF
TRBV18	NA	TRBJ2-7	CASSEGASGNYEQYF
TRBV30	NA	TRBJ2-7	CAWSPSPRGHQQYF
TRBV29-1	NA	TRBJ1-1	CSAAWGAQNTEAFF
TRBV25-1	once	TRBJ2-7	CASSEYKLAGGSEQYF
TRBV18	NA	TRBJ1-4	CASSSQGEKLFF
TRBV27	NA	TRBJ1-2	CASSPGQGGYTF
TRBV7-2	NA	TRBJ1-2	CASSLGQQYGYTF
TRBV27	NA	TRBJ1-3	CASKSIEGYSGNTIYF
TRBV7-9	NA	TRBJ2-2	CASGPWGANTGELFF
TRBV4-1	few	TRBJ1-5	CASSQDRRQSQANQPQHF
TRBV28	NA	TRBJ1-5	CASSLGFGTQHF
TRBV2	NA	TRBJ1-5	CASSEGQGGQPQHF